The 23 T cell receptor beta chains below were found in one sample sequenced in a study of blood T cell dynamics during melanoma immunotherapy. Time point defined: week 3, after first cycle of checkpoint inhibitor. Sequencing used immunoSEQ multiplex PCR; TCRdb keeps in-frame clones, though not all of them. Of about 9,700 clones in the sample, approximately 90% were seen once. The sample was blood, taken from a patient treated with checkpoint blockade. The receptor set was obtained from a human donor with melanoma.

This chain links TRBV7-6 with TRBJ2-1; TRBD2 agrees at 9 bases. J lost 2 bases, V lost 1 base, and 9 bases had no gene match. The CDR3 extends over 18 amino acids. The V gene's germline CDR1 is SGHVS and CDR2 FNYEAQ. As DNA, the CDR3 is TGTGCCAGCAGCTTAGTTATCCCCCTAGCGGGGACCTACAATGAGCAGTTCTTC. It encodes CASSLVIPLAGTYNEQFF.

The rearrangement links TRBV1 to TRBJ2-7; TRBD1, as called in the table, went unchecked against the DNA. TRBV1 has pseudogene status. The CDR3 loop spans 15 amino acids. CDR3 DNA sequence: TGCACCAGCAGCCAAGACCGCACAGGGGGATGCGAGCAGTACTTC. Residues: CTSSQDRTGGCEQYF.

The chain links TRBV7-6 to TRBJ2-1; D may be TRBD2 (5 bases). The CDR3 is made up of 15 amino acids. Germline-derived CDR1 and CDR2 are SGHVS and FNYEAQ. Between the trimmed V and J ends, which lost 1 base and 0 bases, there was a span of 7 bases. The CDR3 DNA reads TGTGCCAGCAGCTTAGTGGAGGCCTCCTACAATGAGCAGTTCTTC. This translates into CASSLVEASYNEQFF. The whole variable domain, remainder taken from reference TRBV7-6 and TRBJ2-1, is GAGVSQSPRYKVTKRGQDVALRCDPISGHVSLYWYRQALGQGPEFLTYFNYEAQQDKSGLPNDRFSAERPEGSISTLTIQRTEQRDSAMYRCASSLVEASYNEQFFGPGTRLTVL.

This chain links TRBV6-5 with TRBJ2-5, with 7 positions matching TRBD1. The CDR3 has 15 residues. The V gene's germline CDR1 is MNHEY and CDR2 SVGAGI. Trimming took 6 bases from V and 0 from J; bases not matched to a gene: 7. The chain's CDR3 is CASRQGTTYQETQYF. The CDR3 nucleotides are TGTGCCAGCAGACAGGGGACAACGTACCAAGAGACCCAGTACTTC.

Comments on this clone: Sequence at one end of the junction differs from germline and may be a read error. The gene calls are TRBV19 and TRBJ2-1, with 13 bases identical to TRBD2. This CDR3 is 17 amino acids long. Germline CDR1 and CDR2: LNHDA and SQIVND (reference sequence). This chain's CDR3 is CASSIGGTSGVYNGQFF. As DNA, the CDR3 is TGTGCCAGTAGTATCGGCGGGACTAGCGGGGTCTACAATGGGCAGTTCTTC. Full variable domain (outside the CDR3, taken from reference TRBV19 and TRBJ2-1): DGGITQSPKYLFRKEGQNVTLSCEQNLNHDAMYWYRQDPGQGLRLIYYSQIVNDFQKGDIAEGYSVSREKKESFPLTVTSAQKNPTAFYLCASSIGGTSGVYNGQFFGPGTRLTVL.

The genes are TRBV10-3 and TRBJ1-2, with D maybe TRBD1 (6 bases). CDR1 is ENHRY and CDR2 is SYGVKD in the germline V gene. CDR3 size: 15 residues. The ends were cut back, 6 bases at V and 4 bases at J, with 18 bases in the middle. CDR3 sequence reads: CAIRRQAIGIYGYTF. The CDR3 region has the DNA TGTGCCATCAGAAGACAGGCGATTGGGATCTATGGCTACACCTTC.

This chain connects TRBV7-2 to TRBJ1-4; perhaps TRBD1 as D (5 bases). Germline V gives CDR1 SGHTA, CDR2 FQGNSA. This CDR3 contains 14 residues. Trimming took off 5 bases at V and 8 bases at J, with 15 bases between the two ends. For the CDR3, the DNA is TGTGCCAGCAGCCAGGGAAGAGGGGTAGAAAAACTGTTTTTT. This codes for CASSQGRGVEKLFF.

V gene TRBV18 combines with J gene TRBJ2-1; TRBD2 aligns across 14 bases. The CDR3 consists of 16 residues. V trimming: 3 bases; J trimming: 8 bases; junction bases outside the gene matches: 6. Germline CDR1 is KGHSH and CDR2 is LQKENI. The CDR3 coding sequence is TGTGCCAGCTCACCGGGGACTAGCGGGAGCGGCGATGAGCAGTTCTTC. This sequence encodes CASSPGTSGSGDEQFF. The variable domain in full, completed from reference TRBV18 and TRBJ2-1, reads NAGVMQNPRHLVRRRGQEARLRCSPMKGHSHVYWYRQLPEEGLKFMVYLQKENIIDESGMPKERFSAEFPKEGPSILRIQQVVRGDSAAYFCASSPGTSGSGDEQFFGPGTRLTVL.

This clone came up once. This chain links TRBV9 with TRBJ2-5; possibly TRBD2 for D (6 bases). This CDR3 contains 16 residues. V lost 2 bases and J 4 bases, leaving 18 bases between the germline ends. Germline assignment: CDR1 SGDLS and CDR2 YYNGEE. Here the CDR3 reads CASSVGLGAGGETQYF. The CDR3 nucleotides are TGTGCCAGCAGCGTGGGCTTAGGGGCCGGGGGAGAGACCCAGTACTTC.

J is TRBJ2-7 and V is TRBV5-6; 7 bases agree with TRBD1. This CDR3 is 14 amino acids long. Germline V gene sequence: CDR1 SGHDT, CDR2 YYEEEE. The V segment lost 4 bases and the J segment 0 bases; nucleotides outside the gene matches: 4. The chain's CDR3 is CASSLGQNSYEQYF. The CDR3 coding sequence is TGTGCCAGCAGCCTGGGACAGAACTCCTACGAGCAGTACTTC. The variable domain in full, completed from reference TRBV5-6 and TRBJ2-7, reads DAGVTQSPTHLIKTRGQQVTLRCSPKSGHDTVSWYQQALGQGPQFIFQYYEEEERQRGNFPDRFSGHQFPNYSSELNVNALLLGDSALYLCASSLGQNSYEQYFGPGTRLTVT.

V usage is TRBV2 and J usage is TRBJ2-1; D may be TRBD2 (6 bases). Looked up from germline, CDR1 is SNHLY and CDR2 is FYNNEI. V was trimmed by 6 bases and J by 12 bases, leaving 6 bases between them. The CDR3 has 9 residues. CDR3 region: CASRAGQFF. As DNA, the CDR3 is TGTGCCAGCAGAGCGGGGCAGTTCTTC.

This chain uses TRBV25-1 with TRBJ1-1, with no clear D. The CDR3 runs to 13 residues. Trimming left V 1 base short and J 1 base short, with 4 bases between. Germline CDR1 MGHDK, CDR2 SYGVNS. CDR3 nucleotides: TGTGCCAGCAGTGAATCATGGAACACTGAAGCTTTCTTT. This sequence encodes CASSESWNTEAFF.

J is TRBJ2-2 and V is TRBV14; D remains unclear. CDR3 length equals 15 residues. V gave up 0 bases and J gave up 9 bases, with 14 bases separating them. Germline V CDR1 and CDR2: SGHDN, FVKESK. CDR3 in DNA: TGTGCCAGCAGCCAAGATGGCCTCCCCTCCAGGGAGCTGTTTTTT. Its protein product is CASSQDGLPSRELFF.

The CDR3 loop is CASSPPGLAVQDTQYF. CDR3 bases: TGTGCCAGCTCACCCCCGGGACTAGCGGTTCAGGATACGCAGTATTTT. V and J are TRBV18 and TRBJ2-3; 11 positions match TRBD2. In germline, CDR1 is KGHSH, CDR2 LQKENI. This CDR3 has 16 residues. Germline trimming cut 3 bases from V and 6 bases from J; bases unmatched to any gene: 8. Based on the CDR3 plus reference TRBV18 and TRBJ2-3, the full variable domain is NAGVMQNPRHLVRRRGQEARLRCSPMKGHSHVYWYRQLPEEGLKFMVYLQKENIIDESGMPKERFSAEFPKEGPSILRIQQVVRGDSAAYFCASSPPGLAVQDTQYFGPGTRLTVL.

The rearrangement joins TRBV5-1 to TRBJ2-3; D perhaps matches TRBD2 (6 bases). CDR3 length: 14 residues. From germline, CDR1 is SGHRS and CDR2 YFSETQ. Deletions cut 1 base from V and 5 bases from J, with 11 bases between. The CDR3 is CASSLMTSLDTQYF. The CDR3 DNA sequence: TGCGCCAGCAGCTTGATGACTAGTTTAGATACGCAGTATTTT.

This clone has just a few counts. This chain connects TRBV14 to TRBJ2-2, with D perhaps matching TRBD1 (6 bases). The germline gives CDR1 SGHDN, CDR2 FVKESK. V lost 5 bases, J lost 0 bases, and 7 bases lay in between. The CDR3 is 14 amino acids. CDR3 sequence reads: CASSNRANTGELFF. The CDR3 nucleotides read TGTGCCAGCAGCAACAGGGCGAACACCGGGGAGCTGTTTTTT.

This clone was seen only once. Here the CDR3 reads CASAPQRERLDEQFF. In nucleotides, the CDR3 is TGTGCCAGCGCCCCCCAGCGGGAACGCTTAGACGAGCAGTTCTTC. The chain recombines TRBV18 with TRBJ2-1, with TRBD2 matching over 7 bases. In germline, CDR1 is KGHSH, CDR2 LQKENI. J gave up 10 bases and V 8 bases, and 17 bases lay outside the gene matches. This CDR3 has 15 amino acids.

The J gene is TRBJ2-7, the V gene TRBV6-5; TRBD1 might be the D (5 bases). Germline V gene lookup returns CDR1 MNHEY and CDR2 SVGAGI. CDR3 size: 13 residues. Between the trimmed V and J ends, which lost 7 bases and 4 bases, there was a span of 14 bases. The CDR3, as DNA: TGTGCCAGCACACCCCCAGGGCTTTACGAGCAGTACTTC. Its protein is CASTPPGLYEQYF.

Details on this clone: At one boundary the junction diverges from the germline segment, which might be a read error. The J gene is TRBJ2-7, the V gene TRBV18; either TRBD1 or TRBD2 may fit D (7 bases each). The germline gives CDR1 KGHSH, CDR2 LQKENI. This CDR3 is 14 amino acids long. The CDR3 reads CATSSGTAPYEQYF. In nucleotides, the CDR3 is TGTGCCACCTCAAGCGGGACAGCTCCCTACGAGCAGTACTTC.

The V call is TRBV19, the J call TRBJ1-4; tentative D call: TRBD1 (5 bases). Germline V lookup: CDR1 LNHDA, CDR2 SQIVND (reference sequence). V was clipped by 3 bases and J by 5 bases, with 16 bases between them. The CDR3 runs to 16 residues. The CDR3 sequence: CASSISAAGPNEKLFF. CDR3 DNA: TGTGCCAGTAGTATTAGCGCGGCAGGGCCAAATGAAAAACTGTTTTTT.

V usage is TRBV6-6 and J usage is TRBJ2-7; D may be TRBD1 or TRBD2 (5 bases each). CDR1 is MNHNY and CDR2 is SVGAGI in the germline V gene (reference sequence). V was cut by 7 bases and J by 4 bases, with 20 bases left in between. The CDR3 loop spans 15 amino acids. In DNA form, the CDR3 reads TGTGCCAGCACGTACGGGACGGCCAGCTTGTACGAGCAGTACTTC. This encodes CASTYGTASLYEQYF.

This chain uses TRBV5-1 with TRBJ2-7; D is undetermined. The length of the CDR3 is 13 residues. V was pared by 2 bases and J by 0 bases, with 6 bases between. Germline CDR1 reads SGHRS; CDR2 reads YFSETQ. CDR3 in amino acids: CASSFGSSYEQYF. The CDR3 bases are TGCGCCAGCAGCTTTGGAAGCTCCTACGAGCAGTACTTC.

The chain employs TRBV2 and TRBJ2-7; no clear D. There are 13 residues in the CDR3. Germline loops: CDR1 SNHLY, CDR2 FYNNEI. V was pared by 7 bases and J by 0 bases, with 10 bases between. As DNA, the CDR3 is TGTGCCAGCAAGTGGATTTTCTCCTACGAGCAGTACTTC. Translation: CASKWIFSYEQYF. The whole variable domain, filled in from reference TRBV2 and TRBJ2-7, reads EPEVTQTPSHQVTQMGQEVILRCVPISNHLYFYWYRQILGQKVEFLVSFYNNEISEKSEIFDDQFSVERPDGSNFTLKIRSTKLEDSAMYFCASKWIFSYEQYFGPGTRLTVT.